Below, 9 T cell receptor beta chains from the same sample are listed, as sequenced in a study of T cell responses to AZD1222 COVID-19 vaccine. Profiled with immunoSEQ multiplex PCR; TCRdb holds only in-frame clones, not every one. The sample has 110,000 or so clones, about 89% seen once. Material: peripheral blood, obtained on day 0 of AZD1222 vaccination. The receptor set was obtained from an adult in good health.

The V and J genes are TRBV18 and TRBJ1-1; D is unclear. CDR1 and CDR2 from the germline V gene are KGHSH and LQKENI. Trimming cost V 1 base and J 2 bases, with 5 bases left between them. This CDR3 has 13 amino acids. CDR3 sequence reads: CASSPLDNTEAFF. CDR3 nucleotide sequence: TGTGCCAGCTCACCACTGGACAACACTGAAGCTTTCTTT.

The chain links TRBV7-8 to TRBJ2-7; 7 bases fit TRBD1. V shed 5 bases, J shed 0 bases, and the junction held 4 bases outside the gene matches. Germline V gives CDR1 SGHVS, CDR2 FQNEAQ. The CDR3 sequence is 14 residues long. CDR3 in DNA: TGTGCCAGCAGCACCCGGGACAGCTCCTACGAGCAGTACTTC. It translates to CASSTRDSSYEQYF.

The chain joins TRBV5-4 to TRBJ2-5, with 12 bases aligning to TRBD2. With 3 bases clipped from V and 5 bases from J, the junction kept 2 bases outside the gene matches. The germline V gene has CDR1 SGHNT and CDR2 YYREEE (reference sequence). This CDR3 region has 14 residues. The CDR3 sequence: CASSSSGGAETQYF. The CDR3 region has the DNA TGTGCCAGCAGCTCTAGCGGGGGGGCTGAGACCCAGTACTTC.

The chain recombines TRBV7-2 with TRBJ2-2; 10 positions match TRBD1. There are 14 residues in the CDR3. Germline trimming cut 6 bases from V and 6 bases from J; bases unmatched to any gene: 4. The germline V gene has CDR1 SGHTA and CDR2 FQGNSA. This CDR3 is CASRTTGGAGELFF. CDR3 sequence (DNA): TGTGCCAGCAGAACGACAGGGGGCGCCGGGGAGCTGTTTTTT.

This sequence joins TRBV4-1 and TRBJ2-7; D not certain. Per germline, CDR1 MGHRA and CDR2 YSYEKL. The ends were cut back, 0 bases at V and 2 bases at J, with 11 bases in the middle. The CDR3 loop spans 15 amino acids. For the CDR3, the DNA is TGCGCCAGCAGCCAAGATTTCGGAAGCACCTACGAGCAGTACTTC. Its protein product is CASSQDFGSTYEQYF.

The rearrangement uses TRBV5-1 and TRBJ2-7; D may match TRBD1 or TRBD2 (5 bases each). The V gene's germline CDR1 is SGHRS and CDR2 YFSETQ. Trimming removed 4 bases from V and 4 bases from J, with 15 bases in between. The CDR3 has 14 amino acids. The chain's CDR3 is CASSPTGLQYEQYF. The CDR3 nucleotides are TGCGCCAGCAGCCCGACGGGGCTCCAATACGAGCAGTACTTC.

The CDR3: CSVAGRRMNTEAFF. The CDR3 DNA follows: TGCAGCGTTGCTGGAAGGAGAATGAACACTGAAGCTTTCTTT. The genes are TRBV29-1 and TRBJ1-1; D is undetermined. The CDR3 runs to 14 residues. V lost 4 bases to trimming and J lost 0 bases, with 12 bases between them. Germline V gives CDR1 SQVTM, CDR2 ANQGSEA.

This chain uses TRBV19 with TRBJ2-4; 8 nucleotides align to TRBD1. The V segment lost 8 bases and the J segment 1 base; nucleotides outside the gene matches: 1. Germline CDR1 reads LNHDA; CDR2 reads SQIVND (reference sequence). The CDR3 sequence is 13 residues long. The chain's CDR3 is CASRDRAKNIQYF. The CDR3, as DNA: TGTGCCAGTCGGGACAGGGCCAAAAACATTCAGTACTTC.

The chain couples TRBV5-1 to TRBJ2-7; D is undetermined. V lost 5 bases and J lost 2, with 8 bases in between. The germline V gene has CDR1 SGHRS and CDR2 YFSETQ. The CDR3 is 12 residues long. CDR3 coding DNA: TGCGCCAGCAGTGACGGGCCCTACGAGCAGTACTTC. Translated: CASSDGPYEQYF.